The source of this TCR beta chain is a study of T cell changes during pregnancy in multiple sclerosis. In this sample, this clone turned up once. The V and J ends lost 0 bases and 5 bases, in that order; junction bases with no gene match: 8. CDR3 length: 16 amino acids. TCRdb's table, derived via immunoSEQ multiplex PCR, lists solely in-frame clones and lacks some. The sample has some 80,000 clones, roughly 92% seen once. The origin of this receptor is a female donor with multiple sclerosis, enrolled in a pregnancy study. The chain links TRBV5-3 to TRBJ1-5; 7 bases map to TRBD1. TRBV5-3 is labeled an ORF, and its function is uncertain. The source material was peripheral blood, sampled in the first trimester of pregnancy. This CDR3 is CARSLASQGVYQPQHF. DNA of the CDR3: TGTGCCAGAAGCTTGGCCTCGCAGGGGGTATATCAGCCCCAGCATTTT.